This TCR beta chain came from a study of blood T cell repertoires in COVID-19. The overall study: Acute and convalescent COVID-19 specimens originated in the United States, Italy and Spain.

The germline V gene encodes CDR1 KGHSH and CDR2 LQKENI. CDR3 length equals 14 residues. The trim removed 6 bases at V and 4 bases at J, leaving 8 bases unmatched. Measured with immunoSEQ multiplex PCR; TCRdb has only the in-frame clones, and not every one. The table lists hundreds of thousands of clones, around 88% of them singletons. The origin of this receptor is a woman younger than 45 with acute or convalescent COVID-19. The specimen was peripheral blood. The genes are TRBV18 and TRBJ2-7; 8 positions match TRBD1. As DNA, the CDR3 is TGTGCCAGCTCTATTGGACAGGGTAATTACGAGCAGTACTTC. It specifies CASSIGQGNYEQYF.